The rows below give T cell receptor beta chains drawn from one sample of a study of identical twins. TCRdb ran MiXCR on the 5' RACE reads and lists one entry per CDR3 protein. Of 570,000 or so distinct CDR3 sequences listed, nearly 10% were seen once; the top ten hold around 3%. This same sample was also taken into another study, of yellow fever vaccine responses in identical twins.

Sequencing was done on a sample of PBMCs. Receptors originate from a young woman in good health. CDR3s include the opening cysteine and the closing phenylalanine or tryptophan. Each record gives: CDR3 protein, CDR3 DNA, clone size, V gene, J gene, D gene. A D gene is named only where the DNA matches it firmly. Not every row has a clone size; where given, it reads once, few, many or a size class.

CDR3 protein: CASSNQGYNEQFF; CDR3 DNA: TGTGCCAGCAGTAACCAGGGTTACAATGAGCAGTTCTTC; clone size: few; V gene: TRBV12-3/TRBV12-4; J gene: TRBJ2-1; D gene: .
CDR3 protein: CASSPLAAYNEQFF; CDR3 DNA: TGTGCCAGCAGCCCCCTAGCGGCCTACAATGAGCAGTTCTTC; clone size: .; V gene: TRBV7-9; J gene: TRBJ2-1; D gene: TRBD2
CDR3 protein: CASSLGGFSYNEQFF; CDR3 DNA: TGCGCCAGCAGCCTAGGGGGTTTCTCCTACAATGAGCAGTTCTTC; clone size: few; V gene: TRBV5-1; J gene: TRBJ2-1; D gene: .
CDR3 protein: CSGAGGPEQYF; CDR3 DNA: TGCAGTGGGGCGGGGGGGCCCGAGCAGTACTTC; clone size: few; V gene: TRBV20-1; J gene: TRBJ2-7; D gene: TRBD2
CDR3 protein: CASSLPEDRAPYEQYF; CDR3 DNA: TGTGCCAGCAGCTTACCCGAGGACAGGGCTCCCTACGAGCAGTACTTC; clone size: .; V gene: TRBV7-9; J gene: TRBJ2-7; D gene: TRBD1
CDR3 protein: CASSIDRFGYEQYF; CDR3 DNA: TGTGCCAGCAGTATCGACAGGTTTGGCTACGAGCAGTACTTC; clone size: .; V gene: TRBV27; J gene: TRBJ2-7; D gene: .
CDR3 protein: CAVASGGALSTDTQYF; CDR3 DNA: TGTGCTGTGGCTAGCGGGGGGGCCTTGAGCACAGATACGCAGTATTTT; clone size: .; V gene: TRBV7-7; J gene: TRBJ2-3; D gene: TRBD2
CDR3 protein: CSAANPSGPKFYEQYF; CDR3 DNA: TGCAGTGCTGCGAACCCTTCCGGGCCTAAATTCTACGAGCAGTACTTC; clone size: many; V gene: TRBV20-1; J gene: TRBJ2-7; D gene: .
CDR3 protein: CATSSIGQGYEQYF; CDR3 DNA: TGTGCCACCAGCAGTATTGGACAGGGCTACGAGCAGTACTTC; clone size: few; V gene: TRBV15; J gene: TRBJ2-7; D gene: TRBD1
CDR3 protein: CASSSPWRASYNEQFF; CDR3 DNA: TGTGCCAGCAGCTCCCCGTGGAGGGCCAGCTACAATGAGCAGTTCTTC; clone size: few; V gene: TRBV7-9; J gene: TRBJ2-1; D gene: .
CDR3 protein: CASSLEARGLGQPQHF; CDR3 DNA: TGCGCCAGCAGCTTGGAGGCCAGGGGGCTAGGTCAGCCCCAGCATTTT; clone size: few; V gene: TRBV5-1; J gene: TRBJ1-5; D gene: TRBD1
CDR3 protein: CSANSRGAGANVLTF; CDR3 DNA: TGCAGTGCTAATTCTCGGGGGGCTGGGGCCAACGTCCTGACTTTC; clone size: many; V gene: TRBV20-1; J gene: TRBJ2-6; D gene: TRBD2
CDR3 protein: CASCTSGEETQYF; CDR3 DNA: TGTGCCAGCTGCACTAGCGGGGAGGAGACCCAGTACTTC; clone size: few; V gene: TRBV3-1; J gene: TRBJ2-5; D gene: TRBD2
CDR3 protein: CASSQDRRQGAMNTEAFF; CDR3 DNA: TGCGCCAGCAGCCAAGACCGCAGACAGGGGGCTATGAACACTGAAGCTTTCTTT; clone size: many; V gene: TRBV5-1; J gene: TRBJ1-1; D gene: TRBD1
CDR3 protein: CASRGGGQYF; CDR3 DNA: TGTGCCAGCAGGGGCGGGGGGCAGTACTTC; clone size: few; V gene: TRBV2; J gene: TRBJ2-7; D gene: TRBD2
CDR3 protein: CSVDRGSSYNEQFF; CDR3 DNA: TGCAGCGTTGATCGGGGTAGCTCCTACAATGAGCAGTTCTTC; clone size: .; V gene: TRBV29-1; J gene: TRBJ2-1; D gene: .
CDR3 protein: CATSRGDGLAKNIQYF; CDR3 DNA: TGTGCCACCAGCAGGGGGGACGGGCTAGCCAAAAACATTCAGTACTTC; clone size: many; V gene: TRBV15; J gene: TRBJ2-4; D gene: .
CDR3 protein: CASSLRQGPNYNEQFF; CDR3 DNA: TGCGCCAGCAGCCTCCGACAGGGACCAAACTACAATGAGCAGTTCTTC; clone size: many; V gene: TRBV5-1; J gene: TRBJ2-1; D gene: TRBD1
CDR3 protein: CASSHGLAGGTDTQYF; CDR3 DNA: TGTGCCAGCAGTCACGGACTAGCGGGAGGCACAGATACGCAGTATTTT; clone size: .; V gene: TRBV28; J gene: TRBJ2-3; D gene: TRBD2
CDR3 protein: CSVETSSEAFF; CDR3 DNA: TGCAGCGTTGAAACCAGCTCTGAAGCTTTCTTT; clone size: .; V gene: TRBV29-1; J gene: TRBJ1-1; D gene: .
CDR3 protein: CASSYFGITGIGRDNEQFF; CDR3 DNA: TGTGCCAGCAGTTATTTCGGAATAACAGGGATAGGAAGGGACAATGAGCAGTTCTTC; clone size: few; V gene: TRBV6-2/TRBV6-3; J gene: TRBJ2-1; D gene: .
CDR3 protein: CASSHRTSGQYF; CDR3 DNA: TGTGCCAGCAGTCACCGGACTAGCGGGCAGTATTTT; clone size: few; V gene: TRBV28; J gene: TRBJ2-3; D gene: TRBD2
CDR3 protein: CASSLGDRGNNSPLHF; CDR3 DNA: TGCGCCAGCAGTCTAGGAGACAGGGGGAATAATTCACCCCTCCACTTT; clone size: many; V gene: TRBV5-1; J gene: TRBJ1-6; D gene: TRBD1
CDR3 protein: CASRTRGRVNTEAFF; CDR3 DNA: TGTGCCAGCCGTACCCGGGGACGGGTGAACACTGAAGCTTTCTTT; clone size: few; V gene: TRBV12-3/TRBV12-4; J gene: TRBJ1-1; D gene: .
CDR3 protein: CASSLFRGTGENEQFF; CDR3 DNA: TGTGCCAGCAGCTTGTTTAGGGGGACAGGGGAAAATGAGCAGTTCTTC; clone size: .; V gene: TRBV5-6; J gene: TRBJ2-1; D gene: TRBD1
CDR3 protein: CSVRDGTAYGYTF; CDR3 DNA: TGCAGCGTTCGTGACGGAACCGCCTATGGCTACACCTTC; clone size: few; V gene: TRBV29-1; J gene: TRBJ1-2; D gene: .
CDR3 protein: CASSLTGTVTQYF; CDR3 DNA: TGTGCCAGCAGTCTAACCGGAACGGTGACCCAGTACTTC; clone size: few; V gene: TRBV6-1; J gene: TRBJ2-5; D gene: .
CDR3 protein: CASSEGVTRTDTQYF; CDR3 DNA: TGTGCCAGCAGTGAGGGCGTGACTCGTACAGATACGCAGTATTTT; clone size: .; V gene: TRBV6-4; J gene: TRBJ2-3; D gene: .
CDR3 protein: CASSERQGAADGELFF; CDR3 DNA: TGTGCCAGCAGCGAACGACAGGGGGCTGCTGACGGGGAGCTGTTTTTT; clone size: .; V gene: TRBV4-2; J gene: TRBJ2-2; D gene: TRBD1
CDR3 protein: CASGKTSGSHNEQFF; CDR3 DNA: TGTGCCAGCGGAAAGACTAGCGGGAGCCACAATGAGCAGTTCTTC; clone size: .; V gene: TRBV9; J gene: TRBJ2-1; D gene: TRBD2
CDR3 protein: CASSVDASSRWGETQYF; CDR3 DNA: TGTGCCAGCAGCGTAGATGCTAGCTCACGGTGGGGAGAGACCCAGTACTTC; clone size: few; V gene: TRBV9; J gene: TRBJ2-5; D gene: .
CDR3 protein: CASSYSRTGGSSSGVTDTQYF; CDR3 DNA: TGTGCCAGCAGTTATTCTCGGACAGGGGGGTCGAGTAGCGGTGTCACAGATACGCAGTATTTT; clone size: few; V gene: TRBV6-2/TRBV6-3; J gene: TRBJ2-3; D gene: TRBD1
CDR3 protein: CASSAGRAGSPLHF; CDR3 DNA: TGTGCCAGCAGCGCAGGGCGGGCTGGTTCACCCCTCCACTTT; clone size: .; V gene: TRBV9; J gene: TRBJ1-6; D gene: .
CDR3 protein: CASGDRRLGNEQFF; CDR3 DNA: TGTGCCTCAGGGGACCGACGGTTGGGCAATGAGCAGTTCTTC; clone size: .; V gene: TRBV7-2; J gene: TRBJ2-1; D gene: .
CDR3 protein: CASSETASSYEQYF; CDR3 DNA: TGTGCCAGCAGTGAGACAGCGAGCTCCTACGAGCAGTACTTC; clone size: few; V gene: TRBV12-3/TRBV12-4; J gene: TRBJ2-7; D gene: .
CDR3 protein: CASSSSWDEQYF; CDR3 DNA: TGTGCCAGCAGTTCTAGTTGGGACGAGCAGTACTTC; clone size: few; V gene: TRBV28; J gene: TRBJ2-7; D gene: .
CDR3 protein: CASSVGTLGDTEAFF; CDR3 DNA: TGTGCCAGCAGCGTAGGGACCCTAGGGGACACTGAAGCTTTCTTT; clone size: .; V gene: TRBV9; J gene: TRBJ1-1; D gene: .
CDR3 protein: CSVTSGGQETQYF; CDR3 DNA: TGCAGCGTTACTAGCGGGGGTCAAGAGACCCAGTACTTC; clone size: few; V gene: TRBV29-1; J gene: TRBJ2-5; D gene: TRBD2
CDR3 protein: CASSYTGSGGNTIYF; CDR3 DNA: TGTGCCAGCAGTTATACAGGATCAGGAGGAAACACCATATATTTT; clone size: few; V gene: TRBV28; J gene: TRBJ1-3; D gene: .
CDR3 protein: CASLGQGAPPYNEQFF; CDR3 DNA: TGTGCCAGCCTTGGGCAGGGGGCTCCTCCATACAATGAGCAGTTCTTC; clone size: many; V gene: TRBV12-3/TRBV12-4; J gene: TRBJ2-1; D gene: TRBD1
CDR3 protein: CASSHGPFSYNSPLHF; CDR3 DNA: TGCGCCAGCAGCCATGGACCCTTCTCCTATAATTCACCCCTCCACTTT; clone size: few; V gene: TRBV4-1; J gene: TRBJ1-6; D gene: .
CDR3 protein: CASSVRLAGIEQFF; CDR3 DNA: TGTGCCAGCAGTGTCCGACTAGCGGGGATTGAGCAGTTCTTC; clone size: .; V gene: TRBV28; J gene: TRBJ2-1; D gene: TRBD2
CDR3 protein: CASSQDHLAGGPGFYNEQFF; CDR3 DNA: TGTGCCAGCAGCCAAGATCATCTAGCGGGGGGGCCGGGGTTCTACAATGAGCAGTTCTTC; clone size: many; V gene: TRBV4-2; J gene: TRBJ2-1; D gene: TRBD2
CDR3 protein: CASSLDRGANSPLHF; CDR3 DNA: TGCGCCAGCAGCTTGGACAGGGGGGCTAATTCACCCCTCCACTTT; clone size: few; V gene: TRBV5-1; J gene: TRBJ1-6; D gene: TRBD1
CDR3 protein: CASSLQTSTYEQYF; CDR3 DNA: TGCGCCAGCAGCTTACAGACGAGCACCTACGAGCAGTACTTC; clone size: .; V gene: TRBV5-1; J gene: TRBJ2-7; D gene: .
CDR3 protein: CASSSGDREYF; CDR3 DNA: TGTGCCAGCAGCTCAGGGGACAGGGAGTACTTC; clone size: many; V gene: TRBV7-6; J gene: TRBJ2-7; D gene: TRBD1
CDR3 protein: CASSSDRAAFEGYTF; CDR3 DNA: TGTGCCAGCAGTTCGGACAGGGCGGCGTTTGAGGGCTACACCTTC; clone size: .; V gene: TRBV12-3/TRBV12-4; J gene: TRBJ1-2; D gene: TRBD1
CDR3 protein: CSVEGLNYGYTF; CDR3 DNA: TGCAGCGTTGAGGGGTTAAACTATGGCTACACCTTC; clone size: few; V gene: TRBV29-1; J gene: TRBJ1-2; D gene: .
CDR3 protein: CASSPFAGDTQYF; CDR3 DNA: TGTGCCAGCAGCCCTTTTGCGGGAGATACGCAGTATTTT; clone size: .; V gene: TRBV7-9; J gene: TRBJ2-3; D gene: .
CDR3 protein: CASSLGSGYTGELFF; CDR3 DNA: TGTGCCAGCAGTTTAGGTAGCGGTTACACCGGGGAGCTGTTTTTT; clone size: .; V gene: TRBV6-5; J gene: TRBJ2-2; D gene: .
CDR3 protein: CASSQEAGYYEQYF; CDR3 DNA: TGTGCCAGCAGCCAAGAAGCGGGATACTACGAGCAGTACTTC; clone size: .; V gene: TRBV16; J gene: TRBJ2-7; D gene: TRBD2